Below are 3 T cell receptor beta chains sequenced from a single sample in a study of radiotherapy plus CTLA-4 blockade in lung cancer. Produced via immunoSEQ multiplex PCR; TCRdb's table is partial and in-frame only. The profile covers about 59,000 clones, with 60% to 80% appearing a single time and about 3.1% taken by the ten largest. The source was peripheral blood, collected from a patient treated with radiotherapy plus ipilimumab. These receptors were obtained from a human donor with non-small cell lung cancer who had a complete response to radiotherapy plus ipilimumab.

V gene TRBV7-3 combines with J gene TRBJ2-2; no firm D call. The CDR3 sequence is 16 residues long. V was cut by 5 bases and J by 6 bases, with 19 bases left in between. Germline V lookup: CDR1 SGHTA, CDR2 FQGTGA. The CDR3 DNA follows: TGTGCCAGCAGCAAGGAGCGCAGCCCCCGGGCCGGGGAGCTGTTTTTT. Translated: CASSKERSPRAGELFF.

The chain has TRBV6-1 and TRBJ1-2, with 9 bases aligning to TRBD1. The CDR3 loop spans 14 amino acids. With V trimmed by 6 bases and J by 8 bases, 10 bases remained unmatched. Per the germline V gene, CDR1 is MNHNS and CDR2 is SASEGT. This chain's CDR3 is CASSPGQGSRGYTF. Here the CDR3 DNA reads TGTGCCAGCAGCCCGGGACAGGGATCGAGAGGCTACACCTTC.

CDR3 coding DNA: TGTGCCAGCAGCAAAGATTCGAGTTCCAATGAGCAGTTCTTC. Its translation: CASSKDSSSNEQFF. The J gene is TRBJ2-1, the V gene TRBV21-1; the D segment call TRBD2 is taken from the table without a DNA check. TRBV21-1 is reported as a pseudogene. CDR3 length: 14 residues.